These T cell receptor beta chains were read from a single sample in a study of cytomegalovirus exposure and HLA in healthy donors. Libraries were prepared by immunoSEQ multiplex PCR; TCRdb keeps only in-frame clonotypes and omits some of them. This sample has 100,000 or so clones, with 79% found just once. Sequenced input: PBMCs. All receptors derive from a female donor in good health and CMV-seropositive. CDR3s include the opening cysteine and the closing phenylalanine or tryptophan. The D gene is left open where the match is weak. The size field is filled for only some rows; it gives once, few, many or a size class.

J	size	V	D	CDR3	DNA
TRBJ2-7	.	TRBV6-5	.	CASSGGRFGYEQYF	TGTGCCAGCAGTGGTGGCAGGTTCGGCTACGAGCAGTACTTC
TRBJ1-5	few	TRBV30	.	CAWSVGRPGQPQHF	TGTGCCTGGAGTGTAGGCAGGCCCGGTCAGCCCCAGCATTTT
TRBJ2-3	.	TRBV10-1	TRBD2	CASSEGVAGGADTQYF	TGCGCCAGCAGTGAAGGAGTAGCGGGGGGGGCAGATACGCAGTATTTT
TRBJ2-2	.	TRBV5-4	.	CASSQDSIGELFF	TGTGCCAGCAGCCAAGACTCGATCGGGGAGCTGTTTTTT
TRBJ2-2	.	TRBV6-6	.	CASNRGGELFF	TGTGCCAGCAACCGGGGGGGGGAGCTGTTTTTT
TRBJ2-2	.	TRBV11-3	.	CASSPYTGELFF	TGTGCCAGCAGCCCTTACACCGGGGAGCTGTTTTTT
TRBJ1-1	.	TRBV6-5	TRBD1	CASSHRGRTTEAFF	TGTGCCAGCAGCCACAGGGGGAGGACAACTGAAGCTTTCTTT
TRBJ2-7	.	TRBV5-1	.	CASSLAAVSYEQYF	TGCGCCAGCAGCTTGGCCGCGGTCTCCTACGAGCAGTACTTC
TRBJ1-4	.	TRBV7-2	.	CASSSNGQIKNEKLFF	TGTGCCAGCAGCAGCAACGGACAGATTAAGAATGAAAAACTGTTTTTT
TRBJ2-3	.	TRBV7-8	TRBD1	CASSPQGARLLDTQYF	TGTGCCAGCAGCCCGCAGGGGGCGCGTCTTCTCGATACGCAGTATTTT
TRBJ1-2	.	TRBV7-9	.	CSSSFATSARGGGGYTF	TGTTCCAGCAGCTTCGCTACGTCCGCTAGGGGCGGCGGTGGCTACACCTTC
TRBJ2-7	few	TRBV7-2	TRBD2	CASSRAGGDYEQYF	TGTGCCAGCAGCCGAGCGGGAGGGGACTACGAGCAGTACTTC
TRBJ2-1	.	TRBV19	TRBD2	CASTRLAGPNEQFF	TGTGCCAGTACCAGACTAGCGGGGCCCAATGAGCAGTTCTTC
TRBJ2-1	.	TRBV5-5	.	CASSNPLGYNEQFF	TGTGCCAGCAGCAACCCTCTCGGGTACAATGAGCAGTTCTTC
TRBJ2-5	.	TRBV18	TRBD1	CASSPGQRKETQYF	TGTGCCAGCTCACCGGGACAGAGAAAAGAGACCCAGTACTTC
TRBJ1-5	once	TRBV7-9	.	CASSLDTYSNQPQHF	TGTGCCAGCAGCCTGGACACATATAGCAATCAGCCCCAGCATTTT
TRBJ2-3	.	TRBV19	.	CASSPFFTDTQYF	TGTGCCAGTAGTCCCTTTTTTACAGATACGCAGTATTTT
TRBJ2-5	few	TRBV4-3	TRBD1	CASSQGGQGQATQYF	TGCGCCAGCAGCCAAGGCGGACAGGGCCAAGCGACCCAGTACTTC
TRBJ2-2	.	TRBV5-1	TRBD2	CASSSSGLAVNTGELFF	TGCGCCAGCAGCTCTTCGGGACTAGCGGTGAACACCGGGGAGCTGTTTTTT
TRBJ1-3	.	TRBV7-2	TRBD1	CASSTNAGQGRNTIYF	TGTGCCAGCAGCACTAACGCGGGACAGGGGAGAAACACCATATATTTT
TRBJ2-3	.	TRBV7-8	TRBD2	CASSLTAGGPTDTQYF	TGTGCCAGCAGCTTAACAGCGGGAGGGCCGACAGATACGCAGTATTTT
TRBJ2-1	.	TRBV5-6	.	CASSWEGGRYNEQFF	TGTGCCAGCAGCTGGGAGGGGGGGCGCTACAATGAGCAGTTCTTC
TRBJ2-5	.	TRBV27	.	CASSLFLPTDGAETQYF	TGTGCCAGCAGTTTGTTTTTACCCACCGACGGAGCGGAGACCCAGTACTTC
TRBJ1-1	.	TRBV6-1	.	CASSPAENTEAFF	TGTGCCAGCAGCCCCGCAGAAAACACTGAAGCTTTCTTT